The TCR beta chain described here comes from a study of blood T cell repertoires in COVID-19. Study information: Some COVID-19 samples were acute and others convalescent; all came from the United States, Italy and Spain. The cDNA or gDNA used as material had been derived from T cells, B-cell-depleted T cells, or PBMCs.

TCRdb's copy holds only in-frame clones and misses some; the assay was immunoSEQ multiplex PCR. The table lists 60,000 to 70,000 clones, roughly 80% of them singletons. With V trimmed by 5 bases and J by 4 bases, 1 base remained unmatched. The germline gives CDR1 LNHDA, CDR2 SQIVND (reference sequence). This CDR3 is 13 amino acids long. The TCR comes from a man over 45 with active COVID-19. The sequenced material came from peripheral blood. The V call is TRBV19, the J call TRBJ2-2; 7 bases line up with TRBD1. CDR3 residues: CASSDRATGELFF. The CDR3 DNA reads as TGTGCCAGTAGTGACAGGGCCACCGGGGAGCTGTTTTTT.